This T cell receptor beta chain was sequenced during a study of cytomegalovirus exposure and HLA in healthy donors. Broader study findings: Per a later analysis, HLA-associated TCR beta chains showed more clonal expansion than other, equally common TCR beta chains. Highest at DRB1 and lowest at HLA-C, TCR association rates differed among HLA loci in a later analysis. About 87% or about 30% of the time was how often most TCR beta V segments were productive, according to an earlier analysis.

As to this clone: As yet, its antigen is unknown.

With 60 Vbeta and 13 Jbeta primers, the PCR was carried out. Generated by immunoSEQ multiplex PCR, the TCRdb table keeps only in-frame clones and is missing some. Altogether more than 95,000 clones are present, around 73% being singletons, with the ten largest covering approximately 4.3%. The sequence derives from a man between 60 and 70 years old in good health and CMV-seropositive. Sequencing input: PBMCs.

The CDR3 DNA reads TGTGCCAGTAGTCACCAGGTCCCCTCCTACGAGCAGTACTTC. Its protein product is CASSHQVPSYEQYF. The chain is built from TRBV19 and TRBJ2-7; D is undetermined. Germline V CDR1 and CDR2: LNHDA, SQIVND (reference sequence). The V end was cut by 5 bases, the J end by 0 bases, with 11 bases between. CDR3 length: 14 amino acids.